There are a few counts of the clone carrying this TCR beta chain. What it binds is not known. Other DNA sequences from this sample encode an identical CDR3 as well. CD45RO/CCR7/CD25/CD127/CD95/CD27 separated CD4+ naive, central memory, regulatory and stem cell-like memory cells by sorting. Sorted populations all exceeded 98% purity. Germline lookup yields CDR1 KGHSH and CDR2 LQKENI. This CDR3 region has 12 residues. The germline V and J ends were trimmed by 2 bases and 4 bases, with 4 bases remaining between them. The sample belongs to a study of beta chain features in type 1 diabetes. Study observations and caveats: Lower insertion and higher deletion counts appeared at VDJ junctions in type 1 diabetes patients.

What was sequenced were expressed TCRB transcripts, since all of the isolated RNA had been reverse transcribed. Assay: immunoSEQ multiplex PCR; the TCRdb copy retains only in-frame clones and omits some. The data hold under 500,000 clones, with approximately 31% observed a single time. This chain connects TRBV18 to TRBJ2-3; no clear D. Sequenced material: naive CD4+ T cells from blood. The sequence was collected from a man between 18 and 29 years old in good health. The CDR3: CASSPGADTQYF. The DNA for the CDR3 is TGTGCCAGCTCACCAGGGGCAGATACGCAGTATTTT.